This T cell receptor (beta chain) stems from a study of T cell changes during pregnancy in multiple sclerosis. The data were produced by immunoSEQ multiplex PCR, yet TCRdb's version contains in-frame clones alone and is incomplete. This sample has about 59,000 clones, with roughly 90% found just once. Germline CDR1 MGHRA, CDR2 YSYEKL. There are 17 residues in the CDR3. With 0 bases removed from V and 0 bases from J, the gap between germline ends came to 14 bases. Source: peripheral blood, taken in the second trimester of pregnancy. This receptor was obtained from a female donor in good health, enrolled as a control in a pregnancy study. The rearrangement joins TRBV4-1 to TRBJ1-1; no clear D. CDR3 residues: CASSQDVAESVNTEAFF. The CDR3 DNA is TGCGCCAGCAGCCAAGATGTGGCAGAATCCGTGAACACTGAAGCTTTCTTT.